This is a list of T cell receptor beta chains from one sample in a study of cytotoxic CD8 clonotypes in ibrutinib-treated CLL. The method was immunoSEQ multiplex PCR; TCRdb's version includes in-frame clones alone and lacks a portion of them. This table has hundreds of thousands of clones, under 75% appearing once. This specimen consisted of PBMCs, obtained after 24 months of ibrutinib treatment. These receptors all come from a human donor with chronic lymphocytic leukemia. CDR3s include the opening cysteine and the closing phenylalanine or tryptophan. A D gene is named only where the DNA matches it firmly. Size values are once, few and many counts, or a class for expanded clones, and some rows have none.

V: TRBV7-2
D: -
size: once
J: TRBJ2-3
DNA: TGTGCCAGCAGCTCGGGTTACTACACAGATACGCAGTATTTT
CDR3: CASSSGYYTDTQYF

V: TRBV30
D: TRBD1
size: few
J: TRBJ1-5
DNA: TGTGCCTGGAGCGTTACAGGGGTAGGGGGCAATCAGCCCCAGCATTTT
CDR3: CAWSVTGVGGNQPQHF

V: TRBV5-4
D: -
size: -
J: TRBJ2-7
DNA: TGTGCCAGCAGCCCCGGGGTCGAGCAGTACTTC
CDR3: CASSPGVEQYF

V: TRBV19
D: -
size: -
J: TRBJ2-1
DNA: TGTGCCAGCAGGGGCCCCGACCGGGGAAACAATGAGCAGTTCTTC
CDR3: CASRGPDRGNNEQFF

V: TRBV9
D: TRBD1
size: -
J: TRBJ2-7
DNA: TGTGCCAGCAGCGTAGCTGACAGGGTGAGGGCTTACGAGCAGTACTTC
CDR3: CASSVADRVRAYEQYF

V: TRBV5-1
D: TRBD1
size: -
J: TRBJ2-7
DNA: TGCGCCAGCAGCACCACAGGGGACTACGAGCAGTACTTC
CDR3: CASSTTGDYEQYF

V: TRBV6-5
D: -
size: -
J: TRBJ1-2
DNA: TGTGCCAGCTCTCCTTCGACTTTCTATGGCTACACCTTC
CDR3: CASSPSTFYGYTF

V: TRBV28
D: TRBD2
size: -
J: TRBJ2-3
DNA: TGTGCCAGCAGTTTATTCCCGGGTCTAGCGGGAGGCCAGTCGGATACGCAGTATTTT
CDR3: CASSLFPGLAGGQSDTQYF

V: TRBV7-7
D: -
size: -
J: TRBJ2-1
DNA: TGTGCTAGCAGCTTAGCTGCGGGAGCAGGGGATGAGCAGTTCTTC
CDR3: CASSLAAGAGDEQFF

V: TRBV29-1
D: -
size: once
J: TRBJ1-2
DNA: TGCAGCTGCGAGGGGGGCGCCTATGGCTACACCTTC
CDR3: CSCEGGAYGYTF

V: TRBV7-9
D: TRBD1
size: -
J: TRBJ1-4
DNA: TGTGCCAGCAGCTTACGGGGACAGGGACTTGAAAAACTGTTTTTT
CDR3: CASSLRGQGLEKLFF

V: TRBV13
D: -
size: -
J: TRBJ1-2
DNA: TGTGCCAGCAGCACCGGGATCCTCTATGGCTACACCTTC
CDR3: CASSTGILYGYTF

V: TRBV6-6
D: -
size: -
J: TRBJ2-7
DNA: TGTGCCAGCAGTTACGGGGCCAGGTACGAGCAGTACTTC
CDR3: CASSYGARYEQYF

V: TRBV4-1
D: -
size: -
J: TRBJ1-1
DNA: TGCGCCAGCAGCCAAGTACAGATGAACACTGAAGCTTTCTTT
CDR3: CASSQVQMNTEAFF

V: TRBV4-3
D: -
size: -
J: TRBJ2-2
DNA: TGCGCCAGCAGCCAAGTGGCATTGGGGGTAGGCACCGGGGAGCTGTTTTTT
CDR3: CASSQVALGVGTGELFF

V: TRBV7-2
D: TRBD2
size: -
J: TRBJ2-7
DNA: TGTGCCAGCAGCGTCTCTAGCGGGGGATCACTTTACGAGCAGTACTTC
CDR3: CASSVSSGGSLYEQYF

V: TRBV6-5
D: -
size: -
J: TRBJ2-5
DNA: TGTGCCAGCAGTTGGGCCCTCGGGGAGACCCAGTACTTC
CDR3: CASSWALGETQYF

V: TRBV9
D: TRBD1
size: -
J: TRBJ2-5
DNA: TGTGCCAGCAGCGGGACAGGTGGTTGGGAGACCCAGTACTTC
CDR3: CASSGTGGWETQYF

V: TRBV9
D: TRBD1
size: -
J: TRBJ1-2
DNA: TGTGCCAGCAGCGGGACAGGGGATAACTATGGCTACACCTTC
CDR3: CASSGTGDNYGYTF

V: TRBV27
D: -
size: -
J: TRBJ2-2
DNA: TGTGCCAGCAGTTTTCCTTCCGGGGAGCTGTTTTTT
CDR3: CASSFPSGELFF

V: TRBV7-2
D: -
size: -
J: TRBJ2-7
DNA: TGTGCCAGCAGCTTAATTTCGGCGGTCGAGCAGTACTTC
CDR3: CASSLISAVEQYF

V: TRBV28
D: -
size: once
J: TRBJ1-4
DNA: TGTGCCAGCAGAGGGGGTGATGAAAAACTGTTTTTT
CDR3: CASRGGDEKLFF

V: TRBV5-1
D: TRBD1
size: -
J: TRBJ1-3
DNA: TGCGCCAGCAGCTACCGGGACAGGGACTCTGGAAACACCATATATTTT
CDR3: CASSYRDRDSGNTIYF

V: TRBV9
D: -
size: -
J: TRBJ1-2
DNA: TGTGCCAGCAGCCCTTGGGACACTTATGGCTACACCTTC
CDR3: CASSPWDTYGYTF

V: TRBV6-6
D: TRBD2
size: few
J: TRBJ2-1
DNA: TGTGCCAGCACCTTTAGCGGGGAGCAGTTCTTC
CDR3: CASTFSGEQFF

V: TRBV9
D: -
size: -
J: TRBJ2-2
DNA: TGTGCCAGCAGCGTAGCTATGGTCACCGGGGAGCTGTTTTTT
CDR3: CASSVAMVTGELFF

V: TRBV6-5
D: TRBD1
size: few
J: TRBJ2-1
DNA: TGTGCCAGCAGCCCTCTGGCAGGGGGTTCGGTTGAGCAGTTCTTC
CDR3: CASSPLAGGSVEQFF

V: TRBV6-6
D: TRBD2
size: -
J: TRBJ2-7
DNA: TGTGCCAGCACCGACCAACTAGCGGGTATTATCGACGAGCAGTACTTC
CDR3: CASTDQLAGIIDEQYF

V: TRBV14
D: -
size: once
J: TRBJ2-7
DNA: TGTGCCAGCAGCTTAGCGGTTCCCTACGAGCAGTACTTC
CDR3: CASSLAVPYEQYF

V: TRBV5-6
D: TRBD1
size: once
J: TRBJ2-1
DNA: TGTGCCAGCAGCTTGGCTGTCGGACAGGGTTACAATGAGCAGTTCTTC
CDR3: CASSLAVGQGYNEQFF

V: TRBV2
D: TRBD1
size: -
J: TRBJ1-2
DNA: TGTGCCAGCAGTCCGGGGACAGGGGGCTCTAGCTACACCTTC
CDR3: CASSPGTGGSSYTF

V: TRBV29-1
D: TRBD1
size: -
J: TRBJ2-7
DNA: TGCAGCGCCTCACAGGGGAATAAGGTGGGCGAGCAGTACTTC
CDR3: CSASQGNKVGEQYF

V: TRBV19
D: TRBD2
size: -
J: TRBJ2-1
DNA: TGTGCCAGTACTAGCGGCTCCTACAATGAGCAGTTCTTC
CDR3: CASTSGSYNEQFF

V: TRBV2
D: -
size: once
J: TRBJ2-3
DNA: TGTGCCAGCAGTTCGGACTGGAACACAGATACGCAGTATTTT
CDR3: CASSSDWNTDTQYF

V: TRBV27
D: TRBD1
size: -
J: TRBJ2-4
DNA: TGTGCCAGCAGGGCAGGGGGAGACATTCAGTACTTC
CDR3: CASRAGGDIQYF

V: TRBV13
D: -
size: few
J: TRBJ1-1
DNA: TGTGCCAGCAGCTCCGATCCTCTGACTGAAGCTTTCTTT
CDR3: CASSSDPLTEAFF

V: TRBV13
D: -
size: -
J: TRBJ2-7
DNA: TGTGCCAGCAGCTTACTCCGTCCACCGCAGTACTTC
CDR3: CASSLLRPPQYF

V: TRBV11-2
D: TRBD2
size: -
J: TRBJ2-7
DNA: TGTGCCAGCAGCAAGTCCTCCGGGAGGTACGAGCAGTACTTC
CDR3: CASSKSSGRYEQYF